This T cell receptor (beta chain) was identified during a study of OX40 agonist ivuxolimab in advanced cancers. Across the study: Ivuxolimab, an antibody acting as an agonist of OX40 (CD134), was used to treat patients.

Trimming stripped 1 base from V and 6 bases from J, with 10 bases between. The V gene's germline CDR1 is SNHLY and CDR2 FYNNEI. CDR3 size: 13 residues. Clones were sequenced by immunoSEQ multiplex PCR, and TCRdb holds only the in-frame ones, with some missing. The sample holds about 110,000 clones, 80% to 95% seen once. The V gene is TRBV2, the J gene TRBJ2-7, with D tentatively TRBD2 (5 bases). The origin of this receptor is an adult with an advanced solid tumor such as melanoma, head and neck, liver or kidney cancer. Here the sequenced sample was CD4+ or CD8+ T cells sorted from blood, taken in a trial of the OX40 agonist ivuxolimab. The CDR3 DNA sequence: TGTGCCAGCAGTGAAGGGGGAGCCCGCGAGCAGTACTTC. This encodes CASSEGGAREQYF. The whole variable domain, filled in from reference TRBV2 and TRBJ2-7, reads EPEVTQTPSHQVTQMGQEVILRCVPISNHLYFYWYRQILGQKVEFLVSFYNNEISEKSEIFDDQFSVERPDGSNFTLKIRSTKLEDSAMYFCASSEGGAREQYFGPGTRLTVT.